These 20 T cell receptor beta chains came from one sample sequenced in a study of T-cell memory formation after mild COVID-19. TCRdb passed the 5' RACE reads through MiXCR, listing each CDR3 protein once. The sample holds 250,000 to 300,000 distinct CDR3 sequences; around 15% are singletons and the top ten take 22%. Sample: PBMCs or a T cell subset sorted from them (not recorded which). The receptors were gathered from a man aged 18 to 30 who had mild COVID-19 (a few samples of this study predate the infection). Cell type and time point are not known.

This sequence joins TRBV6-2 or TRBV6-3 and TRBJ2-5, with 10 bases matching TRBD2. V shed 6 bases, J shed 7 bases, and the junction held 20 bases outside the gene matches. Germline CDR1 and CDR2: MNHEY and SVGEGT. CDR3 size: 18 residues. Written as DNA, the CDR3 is TGTGCCAGCAGGTCAATAGCGGGGGGCCCCGATGGGACCGTGACCCAGTACTTC. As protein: CASRSIAGGPDGTVTQYF.

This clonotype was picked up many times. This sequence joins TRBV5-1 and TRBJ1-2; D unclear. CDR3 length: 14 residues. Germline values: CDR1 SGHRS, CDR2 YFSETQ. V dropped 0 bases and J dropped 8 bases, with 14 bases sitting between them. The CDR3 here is CASSLGDQRGGYTF. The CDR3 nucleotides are TGCGCCAGCAGCTTGGGTGACCAACGTGGAGGCTACACCTTC. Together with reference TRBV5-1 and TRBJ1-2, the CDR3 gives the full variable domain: KAGVTQTPRYLIKTRGQQVTLSCSPISGHRSVSWYQQTPGQGLQFLFEYFSETQRNKGNFPGRFSGRQFSNSRSEMNVSTLELGDSALYLCASSLGDQRGGYTFGSGTRLTVV.

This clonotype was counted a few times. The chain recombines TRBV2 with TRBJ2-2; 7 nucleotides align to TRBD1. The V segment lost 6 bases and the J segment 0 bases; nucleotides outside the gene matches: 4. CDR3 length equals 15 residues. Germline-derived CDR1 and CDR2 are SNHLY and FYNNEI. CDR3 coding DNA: TGTGCCAGCAGGCGAGGGACAGCGAACACCGGGGAGCTGTTTTTT. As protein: CASRRGTANTGELFF.

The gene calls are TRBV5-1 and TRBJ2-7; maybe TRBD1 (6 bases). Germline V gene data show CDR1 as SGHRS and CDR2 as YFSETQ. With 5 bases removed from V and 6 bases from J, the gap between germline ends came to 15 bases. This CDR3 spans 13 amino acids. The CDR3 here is CASSGGSKTEQYV. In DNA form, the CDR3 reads TGCGCCAGCAGTGGGGGCTCGAAAACCGAGCAGTACGTC.

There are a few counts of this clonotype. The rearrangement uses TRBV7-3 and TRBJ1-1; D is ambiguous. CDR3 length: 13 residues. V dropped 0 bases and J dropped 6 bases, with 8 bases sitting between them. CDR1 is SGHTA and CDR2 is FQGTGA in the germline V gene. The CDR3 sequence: CASSLTGSSEAFF. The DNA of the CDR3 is TGTGCCAGCAGCTTAACCGGCAGCTCTGAAGCTTTCTTT.

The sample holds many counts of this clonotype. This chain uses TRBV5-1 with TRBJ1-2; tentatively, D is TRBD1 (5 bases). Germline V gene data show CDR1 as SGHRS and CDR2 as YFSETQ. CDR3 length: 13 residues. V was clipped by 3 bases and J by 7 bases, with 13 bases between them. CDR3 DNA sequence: TGCGCCAGCAGCTCCGGGACCCTAGGTGGCTACACCTTC. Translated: CASSSGTLGGYTF.

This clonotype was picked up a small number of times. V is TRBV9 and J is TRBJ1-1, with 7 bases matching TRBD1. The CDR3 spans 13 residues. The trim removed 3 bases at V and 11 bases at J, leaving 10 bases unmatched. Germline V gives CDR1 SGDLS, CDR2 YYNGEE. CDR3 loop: CASSGKQGFEAFF. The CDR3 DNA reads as TGTGCCAGCAGCGGCAAACAGGGGTTTGAGGCTTTCTTT.

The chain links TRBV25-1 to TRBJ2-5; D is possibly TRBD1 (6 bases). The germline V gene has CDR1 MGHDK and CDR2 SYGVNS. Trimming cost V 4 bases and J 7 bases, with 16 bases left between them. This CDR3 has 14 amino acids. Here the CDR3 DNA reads TGTGCCAGCAGTGGACCGACAGGTACCAGGACCCAGTACTTC. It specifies CASSGPTGTRTQYF.

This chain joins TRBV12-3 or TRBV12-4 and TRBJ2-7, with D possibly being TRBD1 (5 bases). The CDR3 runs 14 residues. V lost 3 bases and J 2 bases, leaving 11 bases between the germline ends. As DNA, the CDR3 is TGTGCCAGCAGTTTTGCCAGGGCCGCCTACGAGCAGTACGTC. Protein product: CASSFARAAYEQYV.

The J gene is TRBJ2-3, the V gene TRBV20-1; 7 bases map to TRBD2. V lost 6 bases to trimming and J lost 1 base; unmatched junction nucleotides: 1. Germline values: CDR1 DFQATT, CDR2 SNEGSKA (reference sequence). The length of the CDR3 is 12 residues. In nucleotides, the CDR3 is TGCAGTGCCGCGGGAGGCACAGATACGCAGTATTTT. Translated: CSAAGGTDTQYF.

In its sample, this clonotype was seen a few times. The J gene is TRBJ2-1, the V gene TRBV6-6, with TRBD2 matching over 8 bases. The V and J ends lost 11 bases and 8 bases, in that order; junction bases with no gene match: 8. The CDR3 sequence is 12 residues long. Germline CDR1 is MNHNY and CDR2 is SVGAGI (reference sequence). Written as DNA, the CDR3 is TGTGCCTCACGGGGGGGCGCTCATGAGCAGTTCTTC. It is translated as CASRGGAHEQFF.

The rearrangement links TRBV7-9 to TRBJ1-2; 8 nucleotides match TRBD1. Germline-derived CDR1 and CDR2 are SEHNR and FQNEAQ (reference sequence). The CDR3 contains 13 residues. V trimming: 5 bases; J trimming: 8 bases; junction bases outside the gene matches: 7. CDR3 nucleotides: TGTGCCAGCAGCCGCCAGGGGGCGCCCGGCTACACCTTC. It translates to CASSRQGAPGYTF.

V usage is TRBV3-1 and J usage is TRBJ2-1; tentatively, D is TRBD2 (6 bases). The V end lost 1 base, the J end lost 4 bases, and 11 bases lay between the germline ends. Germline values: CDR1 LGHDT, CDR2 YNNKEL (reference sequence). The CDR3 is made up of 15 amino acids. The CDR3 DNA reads TGTGCCAGCAGCCAAGGCGGGACTCCTTACAATGAGCAGTTCTTC. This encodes CASSQGGTPYNEQFF.

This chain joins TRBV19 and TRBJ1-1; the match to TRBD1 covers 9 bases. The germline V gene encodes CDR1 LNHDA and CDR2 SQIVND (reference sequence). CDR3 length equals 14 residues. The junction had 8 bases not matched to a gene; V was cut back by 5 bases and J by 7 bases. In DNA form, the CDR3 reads TGTGCCAGTAGTCTACTCTCGGGACAGGGTGAAGCTTTCTTT. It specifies CASSLLSGQGEAFF.

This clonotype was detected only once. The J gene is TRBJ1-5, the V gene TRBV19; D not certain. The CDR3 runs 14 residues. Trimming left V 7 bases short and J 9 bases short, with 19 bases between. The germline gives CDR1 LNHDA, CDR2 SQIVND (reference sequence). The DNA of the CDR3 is TGTGCCAGTATCAACCGGGCCCGAGGCGGGCCCCAGCATTTT. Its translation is CASINRARGGPQHF.

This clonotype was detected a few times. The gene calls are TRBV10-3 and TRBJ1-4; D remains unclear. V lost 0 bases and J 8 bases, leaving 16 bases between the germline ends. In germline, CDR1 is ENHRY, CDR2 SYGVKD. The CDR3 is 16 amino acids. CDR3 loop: CAISESSWEGSEKLFF. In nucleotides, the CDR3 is TGTGCCATCAGTGAGTCTAGTTGGGAAGGGAGCGAAAAACTGTTTTTT.

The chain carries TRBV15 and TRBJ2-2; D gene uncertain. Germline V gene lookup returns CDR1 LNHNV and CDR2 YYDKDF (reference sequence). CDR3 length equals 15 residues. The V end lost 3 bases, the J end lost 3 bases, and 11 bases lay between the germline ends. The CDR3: CATSSARRHTGELFF. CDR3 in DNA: TGTGCCACCAGCAGTGCCAGACGCCACACCGGGGAGCTGTTTTTT.

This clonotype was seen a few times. The CDR3 loop reads CSATRTSGGDEQFF. Here the CDR3 DNA reads TGCAGTGCTACCCGGACTAGCGGGGGCGATGAGCAGTTCTTC. This chain connects TRBV20-1 to TRBJ2-1, with 13 bases matching TRBD2. CDR3 length: 14 amino acids. In germline, CDR1 is DFQATT, CDR2 SNEGSKA (reference sequence). V was pared by 4 bases and J by 8 bases, with 5 bases of the junction left unmatched.

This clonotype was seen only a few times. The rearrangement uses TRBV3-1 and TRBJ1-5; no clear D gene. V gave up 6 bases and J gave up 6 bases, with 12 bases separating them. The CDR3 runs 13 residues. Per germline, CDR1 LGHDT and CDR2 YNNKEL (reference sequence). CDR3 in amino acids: CASSRYSSQPQHF. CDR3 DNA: TGTGCCAGCAGTCGTTATTCCAGTCAGCCCCAGCATTTT.

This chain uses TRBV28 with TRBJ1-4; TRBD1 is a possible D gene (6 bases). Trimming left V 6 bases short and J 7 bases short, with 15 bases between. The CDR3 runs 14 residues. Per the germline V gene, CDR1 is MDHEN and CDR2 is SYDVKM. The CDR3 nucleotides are TGTGCCAGCAGGGCGCGGGGGGCTGGTGAAAAACTGTTTTTT. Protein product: CASRARGAGEKLFF.